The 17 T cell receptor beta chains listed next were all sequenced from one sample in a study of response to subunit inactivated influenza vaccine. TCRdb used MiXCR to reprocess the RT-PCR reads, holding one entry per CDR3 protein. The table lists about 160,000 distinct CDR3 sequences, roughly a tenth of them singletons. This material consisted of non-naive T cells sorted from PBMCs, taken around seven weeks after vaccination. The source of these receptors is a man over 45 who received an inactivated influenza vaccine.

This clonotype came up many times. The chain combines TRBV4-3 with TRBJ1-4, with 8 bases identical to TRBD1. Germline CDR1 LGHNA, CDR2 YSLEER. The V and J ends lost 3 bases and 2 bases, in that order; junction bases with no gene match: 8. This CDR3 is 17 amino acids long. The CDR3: CASSHPKDRATNEKLFF. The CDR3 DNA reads TGCGCCAGCAGCCATCCTAAGGACAGGGCCACTAATGAAAAACTGTTTTTT.

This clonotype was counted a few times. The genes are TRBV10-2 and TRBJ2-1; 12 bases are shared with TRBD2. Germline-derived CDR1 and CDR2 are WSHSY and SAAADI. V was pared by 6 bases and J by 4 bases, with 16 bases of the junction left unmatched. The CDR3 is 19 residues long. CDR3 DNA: TGCGCCAGCAGGGCCGCCTGGCTGACTAGCGGGAGAGGGTACAATGAGCAGTTCTTC. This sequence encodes CASRAAWLTSGRGYNEQFF.

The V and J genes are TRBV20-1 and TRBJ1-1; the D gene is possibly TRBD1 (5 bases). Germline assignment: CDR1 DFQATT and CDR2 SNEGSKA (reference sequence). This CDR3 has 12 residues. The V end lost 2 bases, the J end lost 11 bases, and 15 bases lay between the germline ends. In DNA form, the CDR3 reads TGCAGTGCTAGAACCGTCCAGGGTATCGCTTTCTTT. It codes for CSARTVQGIAFF.

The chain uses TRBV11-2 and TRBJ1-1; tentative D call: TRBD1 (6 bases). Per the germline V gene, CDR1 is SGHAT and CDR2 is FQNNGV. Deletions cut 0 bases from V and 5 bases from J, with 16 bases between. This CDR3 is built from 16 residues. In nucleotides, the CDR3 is TGTGCCAGCAGCTTAGAGGACAGTGGAGTTAAGACTGAAGCTTTCTTT. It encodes CASSLEDSGVKTEAFF.

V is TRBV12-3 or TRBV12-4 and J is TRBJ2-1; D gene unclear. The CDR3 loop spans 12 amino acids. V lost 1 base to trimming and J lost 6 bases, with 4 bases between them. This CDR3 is CASSLVLNEQFF. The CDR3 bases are TGTGCCAGCAGTTTAGTACTCAATGAGCAGTTCTTC.

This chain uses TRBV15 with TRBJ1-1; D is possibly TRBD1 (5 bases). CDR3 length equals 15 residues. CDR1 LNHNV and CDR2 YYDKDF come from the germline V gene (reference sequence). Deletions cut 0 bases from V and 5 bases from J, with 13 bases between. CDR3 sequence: CATSRDSAGLTEAFF. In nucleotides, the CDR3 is TGTGCCACCAGCAGAGATAGTGCGGGGCTGACTGAAGCTTTCTTT.

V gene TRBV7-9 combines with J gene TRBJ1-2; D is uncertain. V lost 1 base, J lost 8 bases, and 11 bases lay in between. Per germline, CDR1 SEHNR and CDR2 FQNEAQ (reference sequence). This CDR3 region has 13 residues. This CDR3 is CASSLDPFWGYTF. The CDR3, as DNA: TGTGCCAGCAGCTTAGACCCCTTTTGGGGCTACACCTTC. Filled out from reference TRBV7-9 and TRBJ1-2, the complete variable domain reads DTGVSQNPRHKITKRGQNVTFRCDPISEHNRLYWYRQTLGQGPEFLTYFQNEAQLEKSRLLSDRFSAERPKGSFSTLEIQRTEQGDSAMYLCASSLDPFWGYTFGSGTRLTVV.

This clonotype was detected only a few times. CDR3 amino acids: CSARTGMNTEAFF. CDR3 sequence (DNA): TGCAGCGCCAGGACAGGTATGAACACTGAAGCTTTCTTT. The chain is built from TRBV29-1 and TRBJ1-1; TRBD1 aligns across 7 bases. The CDR3 contains 13 residues. V gave up 7 bases and J gave up 0 bases; unmatched junction bases: 5. Germline V gene lookup returns CDR1 SQVTM and CDR2 ANQGSEA.

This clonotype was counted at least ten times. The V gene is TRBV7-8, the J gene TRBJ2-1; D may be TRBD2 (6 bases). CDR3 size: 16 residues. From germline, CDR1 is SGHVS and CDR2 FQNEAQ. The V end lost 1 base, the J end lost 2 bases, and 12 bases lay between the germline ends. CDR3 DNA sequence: TGTGCCAGCAGCTTAGAAGGGTGGGGGGCCTACAATGAGCAGTTCTTC. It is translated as CASSLEGWGAYNEQFF.

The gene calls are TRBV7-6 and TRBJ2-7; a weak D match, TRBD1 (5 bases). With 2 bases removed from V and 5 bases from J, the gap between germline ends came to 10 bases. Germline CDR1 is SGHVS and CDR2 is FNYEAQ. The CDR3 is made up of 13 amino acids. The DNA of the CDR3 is TGTGCCAGCAGCTTAATGCAGGGTGACGAGCAGTACTTC. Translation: CASSLMQGDEQYF.

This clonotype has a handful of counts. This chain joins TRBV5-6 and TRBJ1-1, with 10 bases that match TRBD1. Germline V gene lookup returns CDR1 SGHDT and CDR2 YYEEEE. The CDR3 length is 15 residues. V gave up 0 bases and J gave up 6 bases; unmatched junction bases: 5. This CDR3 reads CASSLVGTGVSEAFF. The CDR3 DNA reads TGTGCCAGCAGCTTGGTAGGGACAGGGGTATCTGAAGCTTTCTTT.

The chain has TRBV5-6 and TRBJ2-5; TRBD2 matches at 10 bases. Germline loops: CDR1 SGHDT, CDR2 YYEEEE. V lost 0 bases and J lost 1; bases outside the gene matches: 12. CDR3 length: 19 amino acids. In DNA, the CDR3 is TGTGCCAGCAGCTTGGGACTAGCGGGCCACGGGCCCCTCCAAGAGACCCAGTACTTC. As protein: CASSLGLAGHGPLQETQYF.

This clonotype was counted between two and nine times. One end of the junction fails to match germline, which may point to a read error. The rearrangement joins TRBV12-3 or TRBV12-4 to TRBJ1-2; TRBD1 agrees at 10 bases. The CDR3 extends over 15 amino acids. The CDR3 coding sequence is TGTGCCAGCAGATTAGGACAGGGGGCTAACTATGGCTACACCTTC. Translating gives CASRLGQGANYGYTF.

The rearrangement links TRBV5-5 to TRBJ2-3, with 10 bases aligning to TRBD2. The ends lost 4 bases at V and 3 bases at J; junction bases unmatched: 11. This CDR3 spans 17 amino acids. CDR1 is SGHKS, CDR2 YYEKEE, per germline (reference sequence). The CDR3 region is CASSKFWSGGGTDTQYF. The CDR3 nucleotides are TGTGCCAGCAGCAAGTTTTGGAGCGGGGGGGGTACAGATACGCAGTATTTT.

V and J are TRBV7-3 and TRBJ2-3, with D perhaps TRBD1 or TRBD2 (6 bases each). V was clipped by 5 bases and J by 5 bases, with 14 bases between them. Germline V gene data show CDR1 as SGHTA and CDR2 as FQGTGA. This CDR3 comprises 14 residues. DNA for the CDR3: TGTGCCAGCAGCCCCACCGGGGGCCGAGATACGCAGTATTTT. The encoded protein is CASSPTGGRDTQYF.

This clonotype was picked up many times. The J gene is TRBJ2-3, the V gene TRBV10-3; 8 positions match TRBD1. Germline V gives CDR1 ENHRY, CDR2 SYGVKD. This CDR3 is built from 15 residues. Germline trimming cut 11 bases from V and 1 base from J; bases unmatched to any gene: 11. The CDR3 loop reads CASTIGQGGTDTQYF. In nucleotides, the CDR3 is TGTGCCTCTACAATAGGACAGGGCGGCACAGATACGCAGTATTTT.

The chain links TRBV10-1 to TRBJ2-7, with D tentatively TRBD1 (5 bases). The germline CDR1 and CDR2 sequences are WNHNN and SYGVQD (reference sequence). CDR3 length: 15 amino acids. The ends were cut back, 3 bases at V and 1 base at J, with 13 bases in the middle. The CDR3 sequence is CASSDWGLNSYEQYF. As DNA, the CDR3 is TGCGCCAGCAGTGATTGGGGCCTGAATTCCTACGAGCAGTACTTC.